The 12 T cell receptor beta chains reported below all come from one sample, sequenced in a study of blood T cells in healthy people across ages. A second PCR of roughly 7 to 11 cycles used a sample-barcoded 5' primer and a J-beta primer mix. MiXCR, applied by TCRdb to the 5' RACE reads, yields one record per CDR3 protein. The table records some 1,500,000 distinct CDR3 sequences, about 45% of them present only once. What was sequenced was blood. The receptor set was obtained from a woman aged 18-29 years in good health.

V usage is TRBV3-1 and J usage is TRBJ2-7; D gene ambiguous. V was trimmed by 0 bases and J by 9 bases, leaving 12 bases between them. The germline CDR1 and CDR2 sequences are LGHDT and YNNKEL (reference sequence). This CDR3 is 13 amino acids long. The CDR3 loop is CASSQEGLPGQYF. CDR3 nucleotides: TGTGCCAGCAGCCAAGAAGGCCTACCAGGGCAGTACTTC.

In nucleotides, the CDR3 is TGTGCCAGCAGTGACGGTGGCCCCTCTGAAGCTTTCTTT. Translated, it gives CASSDGGPSEAFF. The rearrangement links TRBV6-4 to TRBJ1-1, with D uncertain. The CDR3 is made up of 13 amino acids. Between the trimmed V and J ends, which lost 2 bases and 6 bases, there was a span of 10 bases. CDR1 MRHNA and CDR2 SNTAGT come from the germline V gene.

This clonotype was observed a few times. The chain couples TRBV6-2 or TRBV6-3 to TRBJ2-4; maybe TRBD1 (5 bases). TRBJ2-7 explains the end of the DNA better; the J call may be wrong. CDR3 size: 14 residues. Germline CDR1 reads MNHEY; CDR2 reads SVGEGT. In nucleotides, the CDR3 is TGTGCCAGCAGTTACAGATCCCCGGACAACGAGCAGTACTTC. It specifies CASSYRSPDNEQYF.

The gene calls are TRBV20-1 and TRBJ2-4; 11 nucleotides align to TRBD1. Germline values: CDR1 DFQATT, CDR2 SNEGSKA (reference sequence). The ends lost 6 bases at V and 9 bases at J; junction bases unmatched: 1. The CDR3 extends over 11 amino acids. The CDR3, as DNA: TGCAGTGCCGGGACAGGGGGCATTCAGTACTTC. Protein: CSAGTGGIQYF.

As concerns this clonotype: A much larger clone is a single base away; this may be a read error. The V gene is TRBV27, the J gene TRBJ2-1, with a weak D call TRBD1 (5 bases). The CDR3 is 13 amino acids. Germline assignment: CDR1 MNHEY and CDR2 SMNVEV (reference sequence). Trimming left V 3 bases short and J 5 bases short, with 8 bases between. The CDR3 region is CASSFDSNNEQFF. The DNA of the CDR3 is TGTGCCAGCAGTTTCGACAGCAACAATGAGCAGTTCTTC.

Concerning this clonotype itself: A much larger clone differs by one base, so this may be a read error. This chain uses TRBV15 with TRBJ2-4; D ambiguous. The J call is doubtful: the DNA matches TRBJ2-7 better. This CDR3 is 15 amino acids long. Germline CDR1 LNHNV, CDR2 YYDKDF (reference sequence). In DNA, the CDR3 is TGTGCCACCAGCCCTCCTTATGATCACATCTACGAGCAGTACTTC. As protein: CATSPPYDHIYEQYF.

This clonotype was seen a handful of times. The rearrangement uses TRBV12-3 or TRBV12-4 and TRBJ1-2; D remains ambiguous. Trimming removed 5 bases from V and 8 bases from J, with 15 bases in between. The CDR3 totals 13 residues. DNA of the CDR3: TGTGCCAGCAGTGTAAATGGGGAGGGCGGCTACACCTTC. Translation: CASSVNGEGGYTF.

V gene TRBV6-2 or TRBV6-3 combines with J gene TRBJ2-2; tentatively, D is TRBD2 (7 bases). The CDR3 is 19 amino acids. Germline loops: CDR1 MNHEY, CDR2 SVGEGT. Trimming stripped 2 bases from V and 4 bases from J, with 23 bases between. The CDR3 bases are TGTGCCAGCAGTTACACCCCGTTAATGTGGGGGGGCGGCACCGGGGAGCTGTTTTTT. Protein: CASSYTPLMWGGGTGELFF.

This clonotype was seen a handful of times. The chain has TRBV30 and TRBJ2-4; TRBD1 might be the D (6 bases). CDR1 is GTSNPN and CDR2 is SVGIG in the germline V gene (reference sequence). The CDR3 extends over 11 amino acids. V dropped 8 bases and J dropped 13 bases, with 18 bases sitting between them. The CDR3 region is CAGGPTGQQYF. The CDR3 region has the DNA TGTGCCGGGGGCCCCACTGGGCAGCAGTACTTC. The full variable domain, rest sourced from reference TRBV30 and TRBJ2-4, is SQTIHQWPATLVQPVGSPLSLECTVEGTSNPNLYWYRQAAGRGLQLLFYSVGIGQISSEVPQNLSASRPQDRQFILSSKKLLLSDSGFYLCAGGPTGQQYFGAGTRLSVL.

For this clonotype: A much larger clone lies one base from this, so it may be a read error. This chain uses TRBV29-1 with TRBJ2-1; D is possibly TRBD2 (6 bases). V lost 7 bases and J 3 bases, leaving 13 bases between the germline ends. Germline assignment: CDR1 SQVTM and CDR2 ANQGSEA. The CDR3 runs to 13 residues. The CDR3 region is CSGDLAVYNEQFF. CDR3 sequence (DNA): TGCAGCGGTGATTTAGCGGTCTACAATGAGCAGTTCTTC.

Remarks on this clonotype: One end of the junction does not line up with germline, which may come from a read error. The chain joins TRBV20-1 to TRBJ2-1; the D call may be TRBD1 or TRBD2 (5 bases each). The CDR3 runs to 16 residues. CDR1 DFQATT and CDR2 SNEGSKA come from the germline V gene (reference sequence). CDR3 loop: CSARDYRDGDYDEQFF. The CDR3 bases are TGCAGTGCTAGAGACTACCGGGACGGAGACTACGATGAGCAGTTCTTC.

The genes are TRBV12-3 or TRBV12-4 and TRBJ1-4, with D maybe TRBD1 (5 bases). The CDR3 spans 16 residues. V was trimmed by 6 bases and J by 3 bases, leaving 17 bases between them. CDR3 sequence: CASSPNGDGPNEKLFF. For the CDR3, the DNA is TGTGCCAGCAGCCCTAACGGGGACGGTCCTAATGAAAAACTGTTTTTT.